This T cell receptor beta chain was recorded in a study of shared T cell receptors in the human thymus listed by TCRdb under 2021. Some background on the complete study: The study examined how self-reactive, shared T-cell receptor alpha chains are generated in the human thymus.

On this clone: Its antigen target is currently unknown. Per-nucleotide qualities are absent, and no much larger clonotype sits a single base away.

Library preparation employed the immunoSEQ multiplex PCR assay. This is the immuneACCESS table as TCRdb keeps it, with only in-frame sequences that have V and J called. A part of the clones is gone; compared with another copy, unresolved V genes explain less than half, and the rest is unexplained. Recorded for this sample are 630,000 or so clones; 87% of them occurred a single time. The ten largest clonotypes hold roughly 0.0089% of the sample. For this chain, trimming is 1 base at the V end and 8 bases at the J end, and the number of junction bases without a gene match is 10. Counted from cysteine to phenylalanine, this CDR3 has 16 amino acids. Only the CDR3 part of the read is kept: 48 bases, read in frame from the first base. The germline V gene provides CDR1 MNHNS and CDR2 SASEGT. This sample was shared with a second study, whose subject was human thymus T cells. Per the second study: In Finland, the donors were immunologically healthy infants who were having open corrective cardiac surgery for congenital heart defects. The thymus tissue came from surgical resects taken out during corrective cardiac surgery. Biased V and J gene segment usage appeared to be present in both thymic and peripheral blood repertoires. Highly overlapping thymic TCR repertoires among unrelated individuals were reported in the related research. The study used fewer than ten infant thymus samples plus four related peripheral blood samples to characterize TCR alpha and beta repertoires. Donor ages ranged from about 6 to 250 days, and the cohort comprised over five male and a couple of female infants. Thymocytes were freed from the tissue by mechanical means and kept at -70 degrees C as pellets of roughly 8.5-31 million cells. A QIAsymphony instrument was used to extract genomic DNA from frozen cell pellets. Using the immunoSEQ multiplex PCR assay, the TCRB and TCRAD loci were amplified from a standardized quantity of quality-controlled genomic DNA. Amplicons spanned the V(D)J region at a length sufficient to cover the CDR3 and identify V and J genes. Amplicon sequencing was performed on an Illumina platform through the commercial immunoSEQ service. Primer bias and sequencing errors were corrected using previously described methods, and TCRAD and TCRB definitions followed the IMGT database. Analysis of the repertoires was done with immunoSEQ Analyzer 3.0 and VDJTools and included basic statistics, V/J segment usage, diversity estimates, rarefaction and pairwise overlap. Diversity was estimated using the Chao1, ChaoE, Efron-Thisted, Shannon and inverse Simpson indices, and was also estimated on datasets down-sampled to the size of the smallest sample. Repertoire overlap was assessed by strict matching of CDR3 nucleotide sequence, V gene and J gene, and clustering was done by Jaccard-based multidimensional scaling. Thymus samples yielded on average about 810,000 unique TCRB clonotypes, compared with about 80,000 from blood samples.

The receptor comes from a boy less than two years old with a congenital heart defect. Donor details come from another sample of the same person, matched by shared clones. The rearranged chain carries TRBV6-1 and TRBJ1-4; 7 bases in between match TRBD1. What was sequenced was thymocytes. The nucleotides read TGTGCCAGCAGTGAAGACGCGACAGGGAGGCACGAAAAACTGTTTTTT. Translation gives CASSEDATGRHEKLFF.